This T cell receptor beta chain was sequenced during a study of technical replicates of blood from a few donors. V was pared by 3 bases and J by 7 bases, with 22 bases between. This CDR3 spans 16 amino acids. CDR1 LNHDA and CDR2 SQIVND come from the germline V gene (reference sequence). Using immunoSEQ multiplex PCR, the repertoire was profiled, and TCRdb retains in-frame clones only, with some absent. This table has tens of thousands of clones, roughly 90% appearing once. This chain links TRBV19 with TRBJ2-7, with a tentative D call TRBD1 (6 bases). The sequence was collected from a human donor in good health. Sequencing was done on a sample of T cells isolated from PBMCs. DNA of the CDR3: TGTGCCAGTAGTATTGGAGCTTCAGGGACACTGAGGGAGCAGTACTTC. Its protein is CASSIGASGTLREQYF. The full variable domain, in which reference TRBV19 and TRBJ2-7 provide the parts outside the CDR3, is DGGITQSPKYLFRKEGQNVTLSCEQNLNHDAMYWYRQDPGQGLRLIYYSQIVNDFQKGDIAEGYSVSREKKESFPLTVTSAQKNPTAFYLCASSIGASGTLREQYFGPGTRLTVT.